This T cell receptor delta chain was found in a study of Vδ1+ human thymocytes. Note on this clone: Its antigen is as yet unknown.

Findings of the study overall: Many TRG clonotypes were shared between donors; TRD repertoires were essentially private. In the thymus, TRG and TRD repertoires looked highly polyclonal with Gaussian CDR3 lengths. Despite high sort purity, roughly a fifth of thymic T cell receptor delta sequences were Vdelta2.

Extracted RNA was reverse transcribed into cDNA. Multiplex PCR used pooled V-gene forward primers and a constant-region reverse primer to amplify CDR3s. TCRdb re-called clones from the multiplex PCR reads using CATT. The repertoire includes 45,000 to 60,000 delta-chain clones, roughly 15% of them detected once, and under 0.55% sits in the top ten. The sorted cells were CD3+ Vdelta1+ Vdelta2- thymocytes from alphabeta-depleted thymus. Vdelta1+ thymocyte sorts reached between roughly 97% and 99.6% purity. V gave up 0 bases and J gave up 0 bases; unmatched junction bases: 10. The CDR3 extends over 19 amino acids. The germline CDR1 and CDR2 sequences are TSWWSYY and QGS.

This clonotype originated in a boy under three years old who had congenital heart surgery. Material for sequencing was Vdelta1+ gamma-delta thymocytes from the thymus. Subset defined: FACS-sorted CD3+ TCRalphabeta- TCRVdelta1+ TCRVdelta2- thymocytes. The V call is TRDV1, the J call TRDJ1; 10 bases are shared with TRDD3. The CDR3 bases are TGTGCTCTTGGGGAACTCCCAGAGACTGGGGGATCGTACACCGATAAACTCATCTTT. Amino acid sequence: CALGELPETGGSYTDKLIF.